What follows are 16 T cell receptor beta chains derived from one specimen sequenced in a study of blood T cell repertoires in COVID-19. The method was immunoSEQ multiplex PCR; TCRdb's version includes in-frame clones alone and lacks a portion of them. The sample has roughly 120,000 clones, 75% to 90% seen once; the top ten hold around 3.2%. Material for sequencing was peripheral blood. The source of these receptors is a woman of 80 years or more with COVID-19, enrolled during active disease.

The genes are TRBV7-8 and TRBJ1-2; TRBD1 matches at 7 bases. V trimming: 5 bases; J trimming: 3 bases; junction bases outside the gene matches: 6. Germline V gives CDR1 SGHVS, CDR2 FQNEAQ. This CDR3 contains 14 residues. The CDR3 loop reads CASSPTGTDYGYTF. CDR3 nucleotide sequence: TGTGCCAGCAGCCCCACCGGGACAGACTATGGCTACACCTTC.

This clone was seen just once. In DNA, the CDR3 is TGCGCCAGCAGCCAAGATCAATTTAGCAGGGGATTTGGCTACACCTTC. It specifies CASSQDQFSRGFGYTF. The chain combines TRBV4-3 with TRBJ1-2, with a weak D call TRBD1 (6 bases). V shed 0 bases and J shed 7 bases, with 18 bases lying between them. The germline V gene has CDR1 LGHNA and CDR2 YSLEER. CDR3 length: 16 residues.

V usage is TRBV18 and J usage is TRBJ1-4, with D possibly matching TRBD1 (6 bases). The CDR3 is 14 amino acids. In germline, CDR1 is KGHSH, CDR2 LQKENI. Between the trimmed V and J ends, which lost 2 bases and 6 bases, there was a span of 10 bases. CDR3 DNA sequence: TGTGCCAGCTCACCAACAGGGTTCGATGAAAAACTGTTTTTT. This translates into CASSPTGFDEKLFF.

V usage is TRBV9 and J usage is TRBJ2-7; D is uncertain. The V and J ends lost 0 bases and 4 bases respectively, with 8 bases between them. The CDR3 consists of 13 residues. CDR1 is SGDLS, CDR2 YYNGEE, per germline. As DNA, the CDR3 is TGTGCCAGCAGCGTAGGATACGGTTACGAGCAGTACTTC. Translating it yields CASSVGYGYEQYF.

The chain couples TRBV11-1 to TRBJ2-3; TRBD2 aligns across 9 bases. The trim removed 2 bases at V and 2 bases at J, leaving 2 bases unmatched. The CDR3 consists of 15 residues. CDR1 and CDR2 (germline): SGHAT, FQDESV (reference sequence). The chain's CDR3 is CASSLTSGYTDTQYF. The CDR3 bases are TGTGCCAGCAGCTTAACTAGCGGGTACACAGATACGCAGTATTTT.

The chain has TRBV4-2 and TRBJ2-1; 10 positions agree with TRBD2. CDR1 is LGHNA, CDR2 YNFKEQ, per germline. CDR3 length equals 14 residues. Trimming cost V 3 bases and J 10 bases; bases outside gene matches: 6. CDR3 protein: CASSHPSGGGEQFF. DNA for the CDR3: TGTGCCAGCAGCCATCCTAGCGGGGGTGGGGAGCAGTTCTTC.

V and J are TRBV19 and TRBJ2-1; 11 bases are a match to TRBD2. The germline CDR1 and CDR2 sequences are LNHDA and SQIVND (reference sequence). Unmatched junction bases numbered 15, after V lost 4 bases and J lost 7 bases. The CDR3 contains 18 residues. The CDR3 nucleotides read TGTGCCAGTAGTACCCTTCGAGGACTAGCGGGTCTATGGAATGAGCAGTTCTTC. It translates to CASSTLRGLAGLWNEQFF.

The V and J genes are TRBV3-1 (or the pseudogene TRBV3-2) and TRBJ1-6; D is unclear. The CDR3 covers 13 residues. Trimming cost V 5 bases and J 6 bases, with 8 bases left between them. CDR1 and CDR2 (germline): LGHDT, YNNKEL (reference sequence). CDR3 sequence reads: CASSNRGNSPLHF. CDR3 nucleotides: TGTGCCAGCAGCAACCGGGGTAATTCACCCCTCCACTTT.

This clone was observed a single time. The CDR3 sequence: CASRLESSGPNEQFF. CDR3 coding DNA: TGTGCCAGCAGACTGGAGTCTAGCGGGCCTAATGAGCAGTTCTTC. The V gene is TRBV5-4, the J gene TRBJ2-1; 8 nucleotides line up with TRBD2. After removal of 5 bases from V and 7 bases from J, the junction contained 11 bases not matched to a gene. The CDR3 spans 15 residues. Germline CDR1 SGHNT, CDR2 YYREEE (reference sequence).

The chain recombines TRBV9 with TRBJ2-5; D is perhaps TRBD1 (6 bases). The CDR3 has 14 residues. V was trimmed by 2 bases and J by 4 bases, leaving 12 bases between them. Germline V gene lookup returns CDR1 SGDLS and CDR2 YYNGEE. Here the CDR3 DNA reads TGTGCCAGCAGCGTCGGACAGACCGGAGAGACCCAGTACTTC. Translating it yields CASSVGQTGETQYF.

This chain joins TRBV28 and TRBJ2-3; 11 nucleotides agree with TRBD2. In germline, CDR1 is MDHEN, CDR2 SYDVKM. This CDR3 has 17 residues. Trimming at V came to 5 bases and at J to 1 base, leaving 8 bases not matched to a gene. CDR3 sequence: CASSAPGTSGRTDTQYF. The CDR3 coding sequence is TGTGCCAGCAGTGCCCCCGGGACTAGCGGACGCACAGATACGCAGTATTTT. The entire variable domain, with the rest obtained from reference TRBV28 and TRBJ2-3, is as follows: DVKVTQSSRYLVKRTGEKVFLECVQDMDHENMFWYRQDPGLGLRLIYFSYDVKMKEKGDIPEGYSVSREKKERFSLILESASTNQTSMYLCASSAPGTSGRTDTQYFGPGTRLTVL.

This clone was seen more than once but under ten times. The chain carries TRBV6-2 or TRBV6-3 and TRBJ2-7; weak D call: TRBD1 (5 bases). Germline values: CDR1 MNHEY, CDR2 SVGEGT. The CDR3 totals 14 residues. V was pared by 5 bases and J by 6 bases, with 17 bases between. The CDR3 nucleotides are TGTGCCAGCAGTCCCCAGGGTTCCCCCTTCGAGCAGTACTTC. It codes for CASSPQGSPFEQYF.

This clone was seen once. DNA for the CDR3: TGTGCCAGCAGAGAAGCGGGAGGGCCGGGTGAGCAGTTCTTC. Protein sequence: CASREAGGPGEQFF. J is TRBJ2-1 and V is TRBV5-6; 10 bases agree with TRBD2. The CDR3 is 14 residues long. J lost 9 bases, V lost 5 bases, and 8 bases had no gene match. From germline, CDR1 is SGHDT and CDR2 YYEEEE.

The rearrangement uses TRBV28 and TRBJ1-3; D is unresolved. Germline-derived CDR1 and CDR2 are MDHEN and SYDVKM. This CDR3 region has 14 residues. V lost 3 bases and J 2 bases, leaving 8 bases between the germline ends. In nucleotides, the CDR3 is TGTGCCAGCAGTTTTGGAGGGCCTGGAAACACCATATATTTT. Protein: CASSFGGPGNTIYF. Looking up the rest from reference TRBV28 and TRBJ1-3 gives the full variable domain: DVKVTQSSRYLVKRTGEKVFLECVQDMDHENMFWYRQDPGLGLRLIYFSYDVKMKEKGDIPEGYSVSREKKERFSLILESASTNQTSMYLCASSFGGPGNTIYFGEGSWLTVV.

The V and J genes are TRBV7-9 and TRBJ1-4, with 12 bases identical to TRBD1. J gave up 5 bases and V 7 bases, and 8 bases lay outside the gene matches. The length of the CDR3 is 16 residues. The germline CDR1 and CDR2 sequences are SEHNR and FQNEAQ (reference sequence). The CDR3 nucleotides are TGTGCCAGCACCACCGGGACAGGGGGCGTCAATGAAAAACTGTTTTTT. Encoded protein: CASTTGTGGVNEKLFF.

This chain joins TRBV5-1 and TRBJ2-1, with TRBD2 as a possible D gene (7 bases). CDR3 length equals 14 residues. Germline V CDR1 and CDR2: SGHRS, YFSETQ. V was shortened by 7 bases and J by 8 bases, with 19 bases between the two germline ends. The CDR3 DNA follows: TGCGCCAGCGCCTGGGGGGGCCAAGGGGATGAGCAGTTCTTC. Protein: CASAWGGQGDEQFF.